One and the same sample provided the 27 T cell receptor beta chains below, sequenced in a study of OX40 agonist ivuxolimab in advanced cancers. The repertoire was sequenced with immunoSEQ multiplex PCR; TCRdb's copy has only in-frame clones and lacks some. Of around 110,000 clones listed, 80% to 95% are singletons. The sequencing used CD4+ or CD8+ T cells sorted from blood, collected in a trial of the OX40 agonist ivuxolimab. The receptors here all came from an adult with an advanced solid tumor such as melanoma, head and neck, liver or kidney cancer.

The chain employs TRBV6-1 and TRBJ2-4; 8 bases are shared with TRBD1. With V trimmed by 2 bases and J by 1 base, 4 bases remained unmatched. Germline assignment: CDR1 MNHNS and CDR2 SASEGT. The CDR3 has 16 amino acids. This chain's CDR3 is CASSEQGAWAKNIQYF. The CDR3 DNA is TGTGCCAGCAGTGAACAGGGGGCCTGGGCCAAAAACATTCAGTACTTC.

J is TRBJ1-1 and V is TRBV5-4; D not resolved. CDR1 SGHNT and CDR2 YYREEE come from the germline V gene (reference sequence). There are 13 residues in the CDR3. The V and J ends lost 0 bases and 8 bases respectively, with 11 bases between them. This CDR3 reads CASSLVAGQEAFF. CDR3 nucleotide sequence: TGTGCCAGCAGCTTGGTGGCGGGCCAGGAAGCTTTCTTT.

The chain links TRBV2 to TRBJ2-6; 10 nucleotides match TRBD1. CDR1 SNHLY and CDR2 FYNNEI come from the germline V gene. Losses at the gene ends were 8 bases for V and 2 bases for J; bases not matched to a gene: 9. The CDR3 has 17 amino acids. The DNA for the CDR3 is TGTGCCAGCCCGACAGGGGGCTTTAACACTGGGGCCAACGTCCTGACTTTC. Encoded protein: CASPTGGFNTGANVLTF.

CDR3 coding DNA: TGTGCCAGCAGCTTGCGGGGGGCGGCGGTGAATGAGCAGTTCTTC. Encoded protein: CASSLRGAAVNEQFF. V is TRBV5-6 and J is TRBJ2-1; D possibly corresponds to TRBD2 (7 bases). The CDR3 extends over 15 amino acids. The germline gives CDR1 SGHDT, CDR2 YYEEEE. Between the trimmed V and J ends, which lost 1 base and 7 bases, there was a span of 15 bases.

A note on this clone: Other nucleotide sequences from this sample produce the same CDR3. The CDR3, as DNA: TGCGCCAGCAGCTTGGTCGCGGGAGGTTGGAATGAGCAGTTCTTC. Amino acid sequence: CASSLVAGGWNEQFF. The chain has TRBV5-1 and TRBJ2-1; 8 bases map to TRBD2. CDR1 and CDR2 from the germline V gene are SGHRS and YFSETQ. The ends lost 0 bases at V and 7 bases at J; junction bases unmatched: 6. This CDR3 is 15 amino acids long.

In nucleotides, the CDR3 is TGTGCCAGCAGCTCACCGGGGCTACTAGCGGCGAGCTCCTACGAGCAGTACTTC. It translates to CASSSPGLLAASSYEQYF. J is TRBJ2-7 and V is TRBV5-6; TRBD2 matches at 8 bases. Germline V gives CDR1 SGHDT, CDR2 YYEEEE. The V segment lost 3 bases and the J segment 0 bases; nucleotides outside the gene matches: 14. The CDR3 runs 18 residues.

J is TRBJ1-6 and V is TRBV5-6; 7 nucleotides line up with TRBD1. The length of the CDR3 is 17 residues. The V gene's germline CDR1 is SGHDT and CDR2 YYEEEE. J was trimmed by 9 bases and V by 2 bases; bases with no gene match: 14. The CDR3 spells CASSFYLTGVTGSPLHF. CDR3 coding DNA: TGTGCCAGCAGCTTTTACCTTACAGGGGTGACTGGTTCACCCCTCCACTTT.

This chain connects TRBV25-1 to TRBJ2-2; 7 positions match TRBD2. With 6 bases clipped from V and 7 bases from J, the junction kept 8 bases outside the gene matches. From germline, CDR1 is MGHDK and CDR2 SYGVNS. The CDR3 loop spans 14 amino acids. CDR3 sequence reads: CASSLTSRNGELFF. In nucleotides, the CDR3 is TGTGCCAGCAGCCTGACTAGCAGGAACGGGGAGCTGTTTTTT.

The chain employs TRBV30 and TRBJ1-5, with D unclear. Looked up from germline, CDR1 is GTSNPN and CDR2 is SVGIG (reference sequence). V lost 2 bases and J 4 bases, leaving 9 bases between the germline ends. The CDR3 extends over 13 amino acids. CDR3 in DNA: TGTGCCTGGAGTACGTTGGAAAATCAGCCCCAGCATTTT. Translated: CAWSTLENQPQHF.

The rearrangement joins TRBV7-8 to TRBJ2-1; 7 positions match TRBD2. The CDR3 spans 13 residues. Germline CDR1 reads SGHVS; CDR2 reads FQNEAQ. The J segment lost 8 bases and the V segment lost 1 base, leaving 2 bases of the junction unmatched. CDR3 in DNA: TGTGCCAGCAGCTTAGTAGCGGGTGATGAGCAGTTCTTC. Encoded protein: CASSLVAGDEQFF.

The chain joins TRBV18 to TRBJ1-1; no clear D. Germline lookup yields CDR1 KGHSH and CDR2 LQKENI. CDR3 length equals 13 residues. Trimming left V 6 bases short and J 3 bases short, with 11 bases between. CDR3 nucleotide sequence: TGTGCCAGCTCTGACTCCTCCGACACTGAAGCTTTCTTT. Protein: CASSDSSDTEAFF.

The gene calls are TRBV19 and TRBJ1-1; 9 nucleotides match TRBD1. The germline V gene has CDR1 LNHDA and CDR2 SQIVND (reference sequence). V was clipped by 10 bases and J by 6 bases; unmatched bases: 12. The CDR3 extends over 14 amino acids. CDR3 DNA sequence: TGTGCCAACCAGGAAACAGGGGGCGCGGCTGAAGCTTTCTTT. It specifies CANQETGGAAEAFF.

The chain recombines TRBV2 with TRBJ2-3, with 7 bases lining up with TRBD2. The ends lost 1 base at V and 6 bases at J; junction bases unmatched: 10. Germline V gives CDR1 SNHLY, CDR2 FYNNEI. The CDR3 has 16 residues. The CDR3 DNA reads as TGTGCCAGCAGTGAAGGGGGCGCGGCGGGAGTGGATACGCAGTATTTT. It is translated as CASSEGGAAGVDTQYF.

V gene TRBV5-4 combines with J gene TRBJ1-1; D unresolved. Trimming removed 4 bases at V and 0 bases at J, with 7 bases between. CDR1 SGHNT and CDR2 YYREEE come from the germline V gene (reference sequence). The CDR3 has 13 residues. The CDR3 sequence: CASSAKVNTEAFF. CDR3 in DNA: TGTGCCAGCAGCGCCAAAGTGAACACTGAAGCTTTCTTT.

The rearrangement uses TRBV5-4 and TRBJ2-3; a possible D gene is TRBD2 (5 bases). The CDR3 extends over 14 amino acids. Germline V gene lookup returns CDR1 SGHNT and CDR2 YYREEE (reference sequence). Between the trimmed V and J ends, which lost 5 bases and 1 base, there was a span of 11 bases. CDR3 DNA sequence: TGTGCCAGCAGGCCGGACTCTCGCACAGATACGCAGTATTTT. Translated, it gives CASRPDSRTDTQYF.

The chain links TRBV6-6 to TRBJ1-1; possible D gene TRBD1, 5 bases. The germline CDR1 and CDR2 sequences are MNHNY and SVGAGI (reference sequence). The CDR3 runs 13 residues. V was shortened by 5 bases and J by 5 bases, with 12 bases between the two germline ends. This CDR3 is CASSPGGGTEAFF. The CDR3 bases are TGTGCCAGCAGTCCCGGGGGGGGGACTGAAGCTTTCTTT.

This sequence joins TRBV7-2 and TRBJ2-5, with TRBD1 identical over 10 bases. This CDR3 has 16 amino acids. The ends lost 7 bases at V and 4 bases at J; junction bases unmatched: 12. Germline lookup yields CDR1 SGHTA and CDR2 FQGNSA. CDR3 in amino acids: CASIELRTGGRETQYF. Here the CDR3 DNA reads TGTGCCAGCATCGAATTACGGACAGGGGGAAGAGAGACCCAGTACTTC.

The gene calls are TRBV7-6 and TRBJ1-5; D is perhaps TRBD1 (6 bases). Looked up from germline, CDR1 is SGHVS and CDR2 is FNYEAQ. V was clipped by 1 base and J by 3 bases, with 19 bases between them. The CDR3 consists of 18 residues. CDR3 loop: CASSLGAPTGRSNQPQHF. CDR3 nucleotides: TGTGCCAGCAGCTTAGGAGCCCCAACAGGGAGGTCCAATCAGCCCCAGCATTTT.

This sequence joins TRBV11-3 and TRBJ2-1, with D tentatively TRBD2 (6 bases). Trimming pared 1 base from V and 0 bases from J, leaving 10 bases between. The germline CDR1 and CDR2 sequences are SGHNT and YENEEA. This CDR3 comprises 16 residues. As DNA, the CDR3 is TGTGCCAGCAGCTTAGCTAGCGCCCCCTCCTACAATGAGCAGTTCTTC. Its translation is CASSLASAPSYNEQFF. The whole variable domain, filled in from reference TRBV11-3 and TRBJ2-1, reads EAGVVQSPRYKIIEKKQPVAFWCNPISGHNTLYWYLQNLGQGPELLIRYENEEAVDDSQLPKDRFSAERLKGVDSTLKIQPAELGDSAVYLCASSLASAPSYNEQFFGPGTRLTVL.

A note on this clone: Other DNA sequences in the same sample also yield this CDR3. CDR3 coding DNA: TGTGCCATCAGTGAGGGTGGCACTGAAGCTTTCTTT. It specifies CAISEGGTEAFF. The chain links TRBV10-3 to TRBJ1-1, with D unresolved. V lost 2 bases and J lost 4, with 5 bases in between. The CDR3 extends over 12 amino acids. Germline assignment: CDR1 ENHRY and CDR2 SYGVKD.

The rearrangement joins TRBV19 to TRBJ1-4; D call uncertain. This CDR3 has 14 amino acids. In germline, CDR1 is LNHDA, CDR2 SQIVND (reference sequence). V lost 3 bases to trimming and J lost 6 bases, with 11 bases between them. CDR3 sequence: CASSMWQIDEKLFF. CDR3 nucleotide sequence: TGTGCCAGTAGTATGTGGCAGATCGATGAAAAACTGTTTTTT.

This rearrangement joins TRBV6-5 to TRBJ2-1; TRBD2 matches 7 bases. This CDR3 comprises 14 residues. V was pared by 7 bases and J by 7 bases, with 10 bases of the junction left unmatched. Germline V gives CDR1 MNHEY, CDR2 SVGAGI. The CDR3 loop reads CASTTVGRGNEQFF. DNA for the CDR3: TGTGCCAGCACTACAGTGGGGCGGGGGAATGAGCAGTTCTTC.

The V and J genes are TRBV15 and TRBJ1-5; no definite D call. The V gene's germline CDR1 is LNHNV and CDR2 YYDKDF (reference sequence). The CDR3 runs 16 residues. Trimming cost V 6 bases and J 4 bases, with 19 bases left between them. This CDR3 reads CATSNRSAGRNQPQHF. The CDR3 region has the DNA TGTGCCACCAGTAACCGGTCTGCGGGGAGAAATCAGCCCCAGCATTTT.

V usage is TRBV14 and J usage is TRBJ2-6; D gene unclear. V was shortened by 1 base and J by 2 bases, with 3 bases between the two germline ends. Germline V gene sequence: CDR1 SGHDN, CDR2 FVKESK. This CDR3 comprises 14 residues. In nucleotides, the CDR3 is TGTGCCAGCAGCCAAGGCACTGGGGCCAACGTCCTGACTTTC. It yields the protein CASSQGTGANVLTF.

V and J are TRBV5-1 and TRBJ2-1, with 8 nucleotides matching TRBD1. Germline-derived CDR1 and CDR2 are SGHRS and YFSETQ. Losses at the gene ends were 4 bases for V and 5 bases for J; bases not matched to a gene: 8. This CDR3 is 15 amino acids long. The CDR3 is CASSDGTGANNEQFF. CDR3 sequence (DNA): TGCGCCAGCAGCGACGGGACAGGCGCAAACAATGAGCAGTTCTTC. Full variable domain (outside the CDR3, taken from reference TRBV5-1 and TRBJ2-1): KAGVTQTPRYLIKTRGQQVTLSCSPISGHRSVSWYQQTPGQGLQFLFEYFSETQRNKGNFPGRFSGRQFSNSRSEMNVSTLELGDSALYLCASSDGTGANNEQFFGPGTRLTVL.

Comments on this clone: This CDR3 is also generated by other DNA sequences in the sample. This chain links TRBV28 with TRBJ1-2; D is possibly TRBD1 (5 bases). Trimming shortened V by 3 bases and J by 5 bases, and 7 bases separated the two germline ends. Germline lookup yields CDR1 MDHEN and CDR2 SYDVKM. The CDR3 covers 12 residues. CDR3 protein: CASSFRGYGYTF. The DNA of the CDR3 is TGTGCCAGCAGTTTTAGGGGTTATGGCTACACCTTC.

The V call is TRBV5-1, the J call TRBJ2-7; D is possibly TRBD2 (6 bases). The CDR3 consists of 15 residues. Germline V gene data show CDR1 as SGHRS and CDR2 as YFSETQ. V was cut by 1 base and J by 3 bases, with 14 bases left in between. For the CDR3, the DNA is TGCGCCAGCAGCTTGTCGGCGGGGACGGGCTACGAGCAGTACTTC. Translation: CASSLSAGTGYEQYF.